Below are 18 T cell receptor beta chains sequenced from a single sample in a study of blood T cell repertoires in COVID-19. Sequencing used immunoSEQ multiplex PCR; TCRdb keeps in-frame clones, though not all of them. The data show roughly 200,000 clones, just over 85% seen once. Sequencing was done on a sample of PBMCs or T cells enriched from blood (not recorded which). The source of these receptors is a woman in her thirties or forties with acute COVID-19.

This chain joins TRBV6-5 and TRBJ1-1; perhaps TRBD1 as D (5 bases). The germline V gene has CDR1 MNHEY and CDR2 SVGAGI. The CDR3 is made up of 14 amino acids. V dropped 6 bases and J dropped 5 bases, with 16 bases sitting between them. CDR3 loop: CASRPGRGWTEAFF. The DNA of the CDR3 is TGTGCCAGCAGACCGGGACGGGGGTGGACTGAAGCTTTCTTT.

This clone was observed a single time. The chain combines TRBV9 with TRBJ2-1; D is unresolved. Trimming cost V 0 bases and J 9 bases, with 13 bases left between them. The germline V gene encodes CDR1 SGDLS and CDR2 YYNGEE. The CDR3 is 14 residues long. CDR3: CASSVVPLSGEQFF. CDR3 sequence (DNA): TGTGCCAGCAGCGTAGTCCCCTTATCGGGTGAGCAGTTCTTC.

The chain combines TRBV28 with TRBJ2-3; tentative D call: TRBD2 (5 bases). Trimming took off 5 bases at V and 2 bases at J, with 14 bases between the two ends. Per germline, CDR1 MDHEN and CDR2 SYDVKM. The CDR3 consists of 15 residues. The CDR3 nucleotides are TGTGCCAGCAGTGGACTGGAGGCGATCACAGATACGCAGTATTTT. The encoded protein is CASSGLEAITDTQYF.

The V call is TRBV14, the J call TRBJ2-1; 13 positions agree with TRBD2. This CDR3 is built from 18 residues. Germline values: CDR1 SGHDN, CDR2 FVKESK. Trimming took 4 bases from V and 4 from J; bases not matched to a gene: 10. This chain's CDR3 is CASSRTSGRGGGYNEQFF. The CDR3 coding sequence is TGTGCCAGCAGCCGTACTAGCGGGAGGGGGGGAGGATACAATGAGCAGTTCTTC. The full variable domain, in which reference TRBV14 and TRBJ2-1 provide the parts outside the CDR3, is EAGVTQFPSHSVIEKGQTVTLRCDPISGHDNLYWYRRVMGKEIKFLLHFVKESKQDESGMPNNRFLAERTGGTYSTLKVQPAELEDSGVYFCASSRTSGRGGGYNEQFFGPGTRLTVL.

This chain's CDR3 is CASRTSGSPGTGELFF. The CDR3 nucleotides are TGTGCCAGTCGGACTAGCGGGAGTCCGGGCACCGGGGAGCTGTTTTTT. J is TRBJ2-2 and V is TRBV19; 13 bases line up with TRBD2. Germline trimming cut 8 bases from V and 4 bases from J; bases unmatched to any gene: 7. The CDR3 loop spans 16 amino acids. Germline CDR1 is LNHDA and CDR2 is SQIVND (reference sequence).

V gene TRBV11-2 combines with J gene TRBJ2-7; 8 nucleotides line up with TRBD2. Germline V CDR1 and CDR2: SGHAT, FQNNGV. CDR3 length: 15 residues. Trimming cost V 3 bases and J 6 bases; bases outside gene matches: 10. CDR3 nucleotide sequence: TGTGCCAGCAGCTTTGTCTCTAGCGGGTTTGGCGAGCAGTACTTC. Protein sequence: CASSFVSSGFGEQYF. Full variable domain (rest looked up from reference TRBV11-2 and TRBJ2-7): EAGVAQSPRYKIIEKRQSVAFWCNPISGHATLYWYQQILGQGPKLLIQFQNNGVVDDSQLPKDRFSAERLKGVDSTLKIQPAKLEDSAVYLCASSFVSSGFGEQYFGPGTRLTVT.

The gene calls are TRBV7-3 and TRBJ2-1; TRBD2 matches at 11 bases. Germline CDR1 reads SGHTA; CDR2 reads FQGTGA. The CDR3 loop spans 16 amino acids. Trimming at V came to 5 bases and at J to 7 bases, leaving 10 bases not matched to a gene. The CDR3 coding sequence is TGTGCCAGCAGCCCCCGACTAGCGGGAAAGGTTAATGAGCAGTTCTTC. It yields the protein CASSPRLAGKVNEQFF.

This sequence joins TRBV19 and TRBJ2-2, with a weak D call TRBD1 (6 bases). CDR1 is LNHDA and CDR2 is SQIVND in the germline V gene (reference sequence). Trimming removed 7 bases from V and 1 base from J, with 10 bases in between. The CDR3 is 14 residues long. This CDR3 is CASKGRGNTGELFF. For the CDR3, the DNA is TGTGCCAGTAAAGGCAGGGGGAACACCGGGGAGCTGTTTTTT.

The V gene is TRBV5-1, the J gene TRBJ2-2; 8 nucleotides match TRBD1. This CDR3 is built from 15 residues. The V segment lost 4 bases and the J segment 6 bases; nucleotides outside the gene matches: 8. Germline values: CDR1 SGHRS, CDR2 YFSETQ. Written as DNA, the CDR3 is TGCGCCAGCAGCGGTGGACAGGGCGTGGCCGGGGAGCTGTTTTTT. Its protein is CASSGGQGVAGELFF.

The chain combines TRBV7-3 with TRBJ2-5, with a weak D call TRBD1 (5 bases). Trimming took off 5 bases at V and 4 bases at J, with 11 bases between the two ends. Germline V gene lookup returns CDR1 SGHTA and CDR2 FQGTGA. The CDR3 is 13 residues long. This CDR3 reads CASSPGLGETQYF. CDR3 coding DNA: TGTGCCAGCAGCCCAGGGTTGGGAGAGACCCAGTACTTC.

The chain employs TRBV7-8 and TRBJ1-2, with 9 bases fitting TRBD1. Losses at the gene ends were 5 bases for V and 8 bases for J; bases not matched to a gene: 15. Germline values: CDR1 SGHVS, CDR2 FQNEAQ. The CDR3 runs 16 residues. DNA of the CDR3: TGTGCCAGCAGCATACCCCGGGACAGGGAAGGGCGGGGCTACACCTTC. It translates to CASSIPRDREGRGYTF.

This rearrangement joins TRBV30 to TRBJ1-1; TRBD1 is a possible D gene (6 bases). CDR3 length: 15 amino acids. V lost 3 bases to trimming and J lost 1 base, with 15 bases between them. Looked up from germline, CDR1 is GTSNPN and CDR2 is SVGIG (reference sequence). The CDR3 DNA follows: TGTGCCTGGAGGCCCCCGGACAGACCGAACACTGAAGCTTTCTTT. This encodes CAWRPPDRPNTEAFF.

The CDR3 coding sequence is TGTGCCAGCAGCCTGAATACTCTTAGCACAGATACGCAGTATTTT. Amino acids: CASSLNTLSTDTQYF. V usage is TRBV6-2 or TRBV6-3 and J usage is TRBJ2-3; D not resolved. V was shortened by 6 bases and J by 0 bases, with 13 bases between the two germline ends. The CDR3 covers 15 residues. The V gene's germline CDR1 is MNHEY and CDR2 SVGEGT.

The V call is TRBV10-3, the J call TRBJ1-3, with a tentative D call TRBD1 (5 bases). V was shortened by 10 bases and J by 4 bases, with 17 bases between the two germline ends. The germline gives CDR1 ENHRY, CDR2 SYGVKD. This CDR3 spans 14 amino acids. The CDR3 protein is CATQGTVAGNTIYF. CDR3 nucleotide sequence: TGTGCCACCCAGGGCACAGTCGCAGGAAACACCATATATTTT.

This chain uses TRBV5-1 with TRBJ2-1; 8 positions agree with TRBD2. The CDR3 consists of 19 residues. J gave up 0 bases and V 6 bases, and 17 bases lay outside the gene matches. The germline V gene encodes CDR1 SGHRS and CDR2 YFSETQ. As DNA, the CDR3 is TGCGCCAGCAACCCCCTCCGGGGGGGTGTAAAAAGCTCCTACAATGAGCAGTTCTTC. Protein sequence: CASNPLRGGVKSSYNEQFF. The complete variable domain, with remaining parts taken from reference TRBV5-1 and TRBJ2-1, reads KAGVTQTPRYLIKTRGQQVTLSCSPISGHRSVSWYQQTPGQGLQFLFEYFSETQRNKGNFPGRFSGRQFSNSRSEMNVSTLELGDSALYLCASNPLRGGVKSSYNEQFFGPGTRLTVL.

V usage is TRBV18 and J usage is TRBJ2-1, with 9 bases fitting TRBD2. The CDR3 covers 17 residues. Germline V gene lookup returns CDR1 KGHSH and CDR2 LQKENI. V shed 2 bases and J 7 bases; nucleotides not matched to a gene: 12. The CDR3 nucleotides are TGTGCCAGCTCACCAGGTCGGTCGGGACTAGCCGGAAATGAGCAGTTCTTC. It encodes CASSPGRSGLAGNEQFF.

There are a few counts of this clone. The CDR3 loop is CASSLYESGGRGTEAFF. DNA for the CDR3: TGTGCCAGCAGTTTATATGAGTCAGGGGGCCGAGGAACTGAAGCTTTCTTT. This chain joins TRBV28 and TRBJ1-1; 8 bases are a match to TRBD1. Germline V gene lookup returns CDR1 MDHEN and CDR2 SYDVKM. The CDR3 runs to 17 residues. The ends lost 1 base at V and 5 bases at J; junction bases unmatched: 12.

The chain has TRBV18 and TRBJ1-1, with TRBD1 identical over 9 bases. After removal of 5 bases from V and 6 bases from J, the junction contained 7 bases not matched to a gene. From germline, CDR1 is KGHSH and CDR2 LQKENI. The CDR3 loop spans 14 amino acids. CDR3 amino acids: CASSVGQGLSEAFF. CDR3 in DNA: TGTGCCAGCTCAGTGGGACAGGGTCTTTCTGAAGCTTTCTTT.